The following is a T cell receptor (beta chain) sequence with its context. Its antigen is not identified. V lost 5 bases and J lost 4; bases outside the gene matches: 3. CDR3 length: 13 amino acids. Germline V CDR1 and CDR2: SGHDT, YYEEEE. Sequencing was performed with immunoSEQ multiplex PCR; in TCRdb, only in-frame clones are kept and a portion is missing. Counted here are 35,000 to 50,000 clones, roughly 64% occurring once; the ten biggest clones make up more than 20%. The data belong to a study of radiotherapy plus CTLA-4 blockade in lung cancer. Study as a whole: Objective responses emerged in around 19% of patients, and around 31% attained disease control. Findings of the study overall: There was expansion of tumor-derived TCR clones in blood after radiotherapy plus ipilimumab.

This TCR came from a human donor with non-small cell lung cancer who had a partial response to radiotherapy plus ipilimumab. The sequencing here drew on peripheral blood, taken from a patient treated with radiotherapy plus ipilimumab. This sequence joins TRBV5-6 and TRBJ2-5, with TRBD2 matching 9 bases. CDR3 protein: CASSDSGRETQYF. CDR3 in DNA: TGTGCCAGCAGTGATAGCGGGAGAGAGACCCAGTACTTC.